Given below is one TCR beta chain in context. Which antigen it targets is not known. No much larger clonotype is one base removed from it; base qualities were not supplied. The collaborating institutions used their own protocols to collect whole blood in K2EDTA tubes. For TCRbeta analysis, collaborators shipped samples in one of three forms: frozen whole blood, isolated PBMCs, or DNA extracted from either of those sample types. The CDR3 covers 14 residues, taking in both the cysteine and the phenylalanine. This entry keeps only the CDR3 DNA: 42 bases, framed from base 1. The germline V gene (reference sequence) supplies CDR1 LNHDA and CDR2 SQIVND. Trimming at the junction amounts to 7 bases on V and 2 bases on J, and the germline ends lie 15 bases apart. TCRbeta CDR3 regions were amplified from genomic DNA using the immunoSEQ Assay, a bias-controlled multiplex PCR. The paper's processing steps were these. Within the assay, amplification of reference gene primers was used to estimate how many nucleated cells each sample contained. To quantify the absolute abundance of each unique TCRbeta CDR3 rearrangement, sequence reads were collapsed and filtered. For each sample, productive Simpson clonality was calculated as the square root of Simpson's diversity index across productive rearrangements. TCRdb mirrors the immuneACCESS table, restricted to in-frame sequences. Some clones are absent from its copies; in checked studies, under half trace to an unresolved V gene, and the reason for the others is unknown. That table is the source of V, J and clone size, and D and trimming were worked out from the DNA. The sample contains under 350,000 clones, approximately 85% of them found a single time. Approximately 11% of the sample goes to the ten largest clones.

The entry originates in a study of blood T cell repertoires in COVID-19 (dated by TCRdb to 2018 to 2020). Some background on the complete study: The collaborator samples originated in the United States, Italy and Spain and spanned the acute and convalescent phases of COVID-19. The repertoires were released in a freely available public database intended as a resource for research on the immune response to SARS-CoV-2. The samples were drawn from the first 160 participants of the ongoing ImmuneRACE study and from 950 to 1,500 subjects provided by 6 global collaborators. The dataset comprised deeply sampled blood TCRbeta repertoires from subjects exposed to, actively infected with, or recovered from COVID-19. The prospective study material was composed of cDNA or gDNA derived from T cells, B-cell-depleted T cells, or PBMCs. Nearly every sample came with metadata listing a de-identified subject ID, COVID-19 status, age in years and sex. HLA class I and class II types, where available, came from metadata supplied by the sample provider rather than from assay-based typing.

Beyond this particular receptor, the publication reports: The amount of clinical and demographic metadata varied by source and participant and was provided uncurated.

Recombination joined TRBV19 with TRBJ2-7; perhaps TRBD1 is the D gene, with 5 bases matching. The source of this sequence is an older woman with acute or convalescent COVID-19. Sample: peripheral blood. The DNA sequence is TGTGCCAGTAAAAGAAGGGGTCCCGCCTACGAGCAGTACTTC. It translates to CASKRRGPAYEQYF.